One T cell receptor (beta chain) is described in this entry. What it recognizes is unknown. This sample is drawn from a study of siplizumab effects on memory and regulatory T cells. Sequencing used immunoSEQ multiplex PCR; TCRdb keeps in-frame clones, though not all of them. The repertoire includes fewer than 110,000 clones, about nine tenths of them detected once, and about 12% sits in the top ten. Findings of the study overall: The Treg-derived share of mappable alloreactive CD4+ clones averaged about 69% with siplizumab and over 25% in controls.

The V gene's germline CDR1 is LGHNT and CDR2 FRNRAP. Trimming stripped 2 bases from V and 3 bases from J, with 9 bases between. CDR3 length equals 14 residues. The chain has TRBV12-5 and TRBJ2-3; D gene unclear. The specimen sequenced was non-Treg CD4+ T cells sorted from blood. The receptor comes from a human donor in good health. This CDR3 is CASGLKSGTDTQYF. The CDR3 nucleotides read TGTGCTAGTGGTTTGAAGTCTGGGACAGATACGCAGTATTTT.